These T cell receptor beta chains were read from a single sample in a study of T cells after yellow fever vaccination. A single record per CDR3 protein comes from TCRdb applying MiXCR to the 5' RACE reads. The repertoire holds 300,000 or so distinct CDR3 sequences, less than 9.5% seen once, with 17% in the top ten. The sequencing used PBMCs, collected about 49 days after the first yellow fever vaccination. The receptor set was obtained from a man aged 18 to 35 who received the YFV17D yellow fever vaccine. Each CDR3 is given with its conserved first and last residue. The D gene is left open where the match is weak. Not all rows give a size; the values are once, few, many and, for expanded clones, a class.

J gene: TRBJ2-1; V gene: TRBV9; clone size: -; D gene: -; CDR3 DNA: TGTGCCAGCAGCGAGATCCGGGACGAGAGGGATGAGCAGTTCTTC; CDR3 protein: CASSEIRDERDEQFF
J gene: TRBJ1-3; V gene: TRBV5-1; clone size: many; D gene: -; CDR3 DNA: TGCGCCAGCAGCTTGTCGGCGGACTCTGGAAACACCATATATTTT; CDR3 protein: CASSLSADSGNTIYF
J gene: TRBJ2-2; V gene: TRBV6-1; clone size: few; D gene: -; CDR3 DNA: TGTGCCAGCAGCAAACTAACAGGTTACACCGGGGAGCTGTTTTTT; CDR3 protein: CASSKLTGYTGELFF
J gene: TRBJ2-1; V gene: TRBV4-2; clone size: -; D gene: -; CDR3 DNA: TGTGCCAGCAGCCTAGAGACCTACAATGAGCAGTTCTTC; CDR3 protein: CASSLETYNEQFF
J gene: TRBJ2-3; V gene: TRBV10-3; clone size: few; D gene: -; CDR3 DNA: TGTGCCATCAGCGAGACCGGGACTTCTTTCACAGATACGCAGTATTTT; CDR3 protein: CAISETGTSFTDTQYF
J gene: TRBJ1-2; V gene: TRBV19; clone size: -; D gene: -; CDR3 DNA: TGTGCCAGCCAACGGGACGGAAACTATGGCTACACCTTC; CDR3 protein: CASQRDGNYGYTF
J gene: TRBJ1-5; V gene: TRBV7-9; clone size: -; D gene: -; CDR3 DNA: TGTGCCAGCAGCTTAGAGTACGATAGTCAGCCCCAGCATTTT; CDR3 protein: CASSLEYDSQPQHF
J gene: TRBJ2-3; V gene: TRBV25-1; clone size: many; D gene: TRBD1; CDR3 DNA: TGTGCCAGCAGTAGGGCAGGGGGAACAGATACGCAGTATTTT; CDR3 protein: CASSRAGGTDTQYF
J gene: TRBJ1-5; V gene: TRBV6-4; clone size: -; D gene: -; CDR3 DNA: TGTGCCAGCAGTGACAGCTTTCGGGGGACACGAATTCTTAGGGGCAATCAGCCCCAGCATTTT; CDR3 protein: CASSDSFRGTRILRGNQPQHF
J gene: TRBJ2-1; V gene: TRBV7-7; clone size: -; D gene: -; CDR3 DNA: TGTGCTAGCAGCTTAGGTCTACGGGATTCCTACAATGAGCAGTTCTTC; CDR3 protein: CASSLGLRDSYNEQFF
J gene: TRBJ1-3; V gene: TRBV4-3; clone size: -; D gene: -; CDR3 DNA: TGCGCCAGCAGCCATCTACAGGGTGGTGGAAACACCATATATTTT; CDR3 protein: CASSHLQGGGNTIYF
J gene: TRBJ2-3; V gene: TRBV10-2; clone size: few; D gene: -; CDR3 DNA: TGCGCCAGCAGGCAACAGGAGAGTACCTCAGATACGCAGTATTTT; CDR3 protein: CASRQQESTSDTQYF
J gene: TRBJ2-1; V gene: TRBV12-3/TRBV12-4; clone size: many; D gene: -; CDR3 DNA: TGTGCCAGCAGCCCTCCCGTCTTCGGCTGGAATGAGCAGTTCTTC; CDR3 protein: CASSPPVFGWNEQFF
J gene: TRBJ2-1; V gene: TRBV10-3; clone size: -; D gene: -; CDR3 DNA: TGTGCCATCAGTGAGGAGAAGCTGCACAGTGAGCAGTTCTTC; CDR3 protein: CAISEEKLHSEQFF
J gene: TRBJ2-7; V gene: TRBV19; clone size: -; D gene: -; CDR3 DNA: TGTGCCAGTAGTGGGTCGGCAAGCTCCTACGAGCAGTACTTC; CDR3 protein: CASSGSASSYEQYF
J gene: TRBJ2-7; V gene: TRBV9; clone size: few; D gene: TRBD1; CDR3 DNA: TGTGCCAGCAGCGGACAGGGCGCTATTTGGGAGCAGTACTTC; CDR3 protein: CASSGQGAIWEQYF
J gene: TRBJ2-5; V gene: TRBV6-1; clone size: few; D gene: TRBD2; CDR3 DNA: TGTGCCAGCAAATTATGGCGGGGGTCGCTCGGAGAGACCCAGTACTTC; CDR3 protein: CASKLWRGSLGETQYF
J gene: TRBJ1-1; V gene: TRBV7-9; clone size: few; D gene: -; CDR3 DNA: TGTGCCAGCAGCTTAAGCCTCCAACCGGAGGAGGAAGCTTTCTTT; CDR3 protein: CASSLSLQPEEEAFF
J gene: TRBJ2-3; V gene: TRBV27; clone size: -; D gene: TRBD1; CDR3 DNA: TGTGCCAGCAGTTTACTGGTGGGACAGGGGGCAGATACGCAGTATTTT; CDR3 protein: CASSLLVGQGADTQYF
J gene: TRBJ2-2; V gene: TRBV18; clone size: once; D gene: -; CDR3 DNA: TGTGCCAGCAACAGCGTAGGGTTCACCGGGGAGCTGTTTTTT; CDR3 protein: CASNSVGFTGELFF
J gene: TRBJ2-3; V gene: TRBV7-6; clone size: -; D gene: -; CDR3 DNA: TGTGCCAGCAGCTTATCGATGGGGGGCGGGGATACGCAGTATTTT; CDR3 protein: CASSLSMGGGDTQYF
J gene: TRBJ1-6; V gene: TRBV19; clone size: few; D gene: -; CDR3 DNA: TGTGCCAGTAGTACCACCGGGACCTATAATTCACCCCTCCACTTT; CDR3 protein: CASSTTGTYNSPLHF
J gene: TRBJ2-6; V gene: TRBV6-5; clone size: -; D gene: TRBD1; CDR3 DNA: TGTGCCAGCAGTTATGGCAGGGGGTCTGGGGCCAACGTCCTGACTTTC; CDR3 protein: CASSYGRGSGANVLTF
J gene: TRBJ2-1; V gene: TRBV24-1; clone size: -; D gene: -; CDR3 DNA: TGTGCCACCAGTGATTCGGGGGTCGATGAGCAGTTCTTC; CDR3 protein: CATSDSGVDEQFF
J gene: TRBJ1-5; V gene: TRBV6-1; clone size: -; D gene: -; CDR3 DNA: TGTGCCAGCAGTGAAAGGCGGGAACAGCCCCAGCATTTT; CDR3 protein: CASSERREQPQHF
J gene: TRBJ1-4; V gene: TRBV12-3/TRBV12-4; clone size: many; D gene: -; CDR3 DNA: TGTGCCAGCCGCCTGGGGGGGGAAAAACTGTTTTTT; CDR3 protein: CASRLGGEKLFF
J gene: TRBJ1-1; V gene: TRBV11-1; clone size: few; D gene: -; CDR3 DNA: TGTGCCAGCAGCCCCAAGCTGGCGTGGGGGGCTGCAGCTTTCTTT; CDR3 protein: CASSPKLAWGAAAFF
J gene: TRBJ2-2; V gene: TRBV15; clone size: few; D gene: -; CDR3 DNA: TGTGCCACCAGCAGGGCAGGGGAAACCGGGGAGCTGTTTTTT; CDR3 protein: CATSRAGETGELFF
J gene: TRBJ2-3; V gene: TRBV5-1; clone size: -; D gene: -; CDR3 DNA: TGCGCCAGCAGCCTCTCTAGCGTAGATACGCAGTATTTT; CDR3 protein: CASSLSSVDTQYF
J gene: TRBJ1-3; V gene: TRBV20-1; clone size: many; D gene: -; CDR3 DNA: TGCAGTGCTAGTCCAGGTTCTGGAAACACCATATATTTT; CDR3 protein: CSASPGSGNTIYF
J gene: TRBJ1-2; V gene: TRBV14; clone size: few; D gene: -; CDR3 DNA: TGTGCCAGCAGCCAAGATCGGGACAATGGCTACACCTTC; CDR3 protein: CASSQDRDNGYTF
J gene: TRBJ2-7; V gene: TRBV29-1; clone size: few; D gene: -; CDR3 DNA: TGCAGCGTTAACAGAGCCTACGAGCAGTACTTC; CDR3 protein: CSVNRAYEQYF
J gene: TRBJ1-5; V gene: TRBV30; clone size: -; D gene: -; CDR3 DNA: TGTGCCTGGAGTGGAAAGGGGTGGCAGAGCAATCAGCCCCAGCATTTT; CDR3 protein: CAWSGKGWQSNQPQHF
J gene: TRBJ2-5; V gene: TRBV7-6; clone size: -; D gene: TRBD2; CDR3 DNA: TGTGCCAGCGGGGGGAGGGTGGCGACCCAGTACTTC; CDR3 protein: CASGGRVATQYF
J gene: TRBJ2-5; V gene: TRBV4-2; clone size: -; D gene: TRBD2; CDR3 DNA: TGTGCCAGCAGCGCACAATGGGCTAGCGGGGGGAAGGAGACCCAGTACTTC; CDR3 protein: CASSAQWASGGKETQYF
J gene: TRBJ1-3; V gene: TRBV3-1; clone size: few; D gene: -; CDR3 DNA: TGTGCCAGCAGCAGAAAGGTACACTCTGGAAACACCATATATTTT; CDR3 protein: CASSRKVHSGNTIYF
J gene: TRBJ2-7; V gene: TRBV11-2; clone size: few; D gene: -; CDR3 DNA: TGTGCCAGCAGCTTTTTTCGGGGCCAGGGGCTCTTCGAGCAGTACTTC; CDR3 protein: CASSFFRGQGLFEQYF
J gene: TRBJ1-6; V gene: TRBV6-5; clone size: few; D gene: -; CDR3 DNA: TGTGCCAGCAGTTATCGACAGGTTAATTCACCCCTCCACTTT; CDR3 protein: CASSYRQVNSPLHF
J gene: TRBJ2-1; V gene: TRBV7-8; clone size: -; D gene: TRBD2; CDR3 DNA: TGTGCCTCATCGGGGAGGGCAGTCTACAATGAGCAGTTCTTC; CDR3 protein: CASSGRAVYNEQFF
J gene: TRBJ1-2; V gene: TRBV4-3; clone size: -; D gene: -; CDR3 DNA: TGCGCCAGCAGCCAGCTGGACAGTTCACCCGATGGCTACACCTTC; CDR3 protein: CASSQLDSSPDGYTF